This T cell receptor beta chain was recovered during a study of response to subunit inactivated influenza vaccine. One entry per CDR3 protein, called by TCRdb with MiXCR from the RT-PCR reads. In the table there are hundreds of thousands of distinct CDR3 sequences, 10% to 12% of which are singletons. Comment on this clonotype: A junction boundary mismatches the germline segment, possibly from a read error.

The CDR3 length is 15 residues. CDR1 and CDR2 (germline): SGHVS, FQNEAQ. A further study also used this sample, focusing on T cells expressing NK-cell markers. This second study notes: UMI-tagged 5'RACE template switching yielded the TCR beta cDNA.

The sequence was obtained from a man aged 50-60 years who received an inactivated influenza vaccine. The source was PBMCs from blood, collected on the day of vaccination. The chain couples TRBV7-8 to TRBJ2-5; TRBD2 might be the D (6 bases). DNA for the CDR3: TGTGCCAGCAGCACCAGGGTTTTGTCGGGAGAGACCCGGTACTTC. Translating gives CASSTRVLSGETRYF.